A single sample is the source of the 8 T cell receptor beta chains below, sequenced in a study of blood T cell repertoires in COVID-19. The method was immunoSEQ multiplex PCR; TCRdb's version includes in-frame clones alone and lacks a portion of them. The sample comprises around 310,000 clones, roughly 90% of which are singletons, and around 0.93% rests with the top ten. Sequencing input: peripheral blood. These receptors all stem from a woman in her thirties or forties with COVID-19, enrolled during active disease.

This sequence joins TRBV6-5 and TRBJ2-1; D perhaps matches TRBD1 (5 bases). The CDR3 length is 13 residues. In germline, CDR1 is MNHEY, CDR2 SVGAGI. V lost 4 bases to trimming and J lost 9 bases, with 13 bases between them. CDR3 coding DNA: TGTGCCAGCAGTTTACGTGGGGCGGCTGAGCAGTTCTTC. This sequence encodes CASSLRGAAEQFF.

The chain links TRBV27 to TRBJ2-7, with TRBD2 matching 9 bases. This CDR3 is 17 amino acids long. J gave up 0 bases and V 2 bases, and 8 bases lay outside the gene matches. From germline, CDR1 is MNHEY and CDR2 SMNVEV (reference sequence). The CDR3 is CASSLRTTSGTSYEQYF. Here the CDR3 DNA reads TGTGCCAGCAGTTTACGGACGACTAGCGGAACCTCCTACGAGCAGTACTTC.

This rearrangement joins TRBV11-2 to TRBJ1-5, with D maybe TRBD1 (5 bases). V shed 4 bases and J shed 6 bases, with 10 bases lying between them. This CDR3 has 13 residues. Germline CDR1 is SGHAT and CDR2 is FQNNGV. The CDR3 DNA reads as TGTGCCAGCAGCTCCCGGGGGGGTCAGCCCCAGCATTTT. It encodes CASSSRGGQPQHF.

The chain carries TRBV2 and TRBJ1-6, with D unclear. CDR3 length equals 16 residues. Germline V lookup: CDR1 SNHLY, CDR2 FYNNEI. V was clipped by 1 base and J by 4 bases, with 11 bases between them. The CDR3 here is CASSEGTGKYNSPLHF. The CDR3 DNA reads TGTGCCAGCAGTGAAGGGACTGGGAAGTATAATTCACCCCTCCACTTT.

The chain is built from TRBV30 and TRBJ2-2; 7 bases line up with TRBD1. V trimming: 0 bases; J trimming: 5 bases; junction bases outside the gene matches: 9. Per the germline V gene, CDR1 is GTSNPN and CDR2 is SVGIG (reference sequence). The CDR3 consists of 16 residues. The CDR3 DNA reads TGTGCCTGGAGTGTACGAGGGGGCGTCAGTACCGGGGAGCTGTTTTTT. It specifies CAWSVRGGVSTGELFF.

The J gene is TRBJ1-2, the V gene TRBV18; D is undetermined. Trimming took 0 bases from V and 2 from J, leaving 13 bases between them. The germline V gene has CDR1 KGHSH and CDR2 LQKENI. The CDR3 is 16 residues long. The CDR3 bases are TGTGCCAGCTCACCACCCGGCTCACTACGCAACTATGGCTACACCTTC. Its translation: CASSPPGSLRNYGYTF.

The chain couples TRBV29-1 to TRBJ2-3; D remains unclear. The V end was cut by 4 bases, the J end by 5 bases, with 7 bases between. This CDR3 has 11 residues. The germline gives CDR1 SQVTM, CDR2 ANQGSEA. The CDR3 is CSVGQIDTQYF. DNA of the CDR3: TGCAGCGTTGGTCAGATAGATACGCAGTATTTT.

The CDR3 here is CASSLGPPTGGEGEKLFF. DNA of the CDR3: TGTGCCAGCAGCTTAGGACCCCCGACAGGGGGCGAGGGCGAAAAACTGTTTTTT. J is TRBJ1-4 and V is TRBV7-2, with 10 positions matching TRBD1. There are 18 residues in the CDR3. Germline V gene sequence: CDR1 SGHTA, CDR2 FQGNSA. V was pared by 1 base and J by 8 bases, with 13 bases of the junction left unmatched.